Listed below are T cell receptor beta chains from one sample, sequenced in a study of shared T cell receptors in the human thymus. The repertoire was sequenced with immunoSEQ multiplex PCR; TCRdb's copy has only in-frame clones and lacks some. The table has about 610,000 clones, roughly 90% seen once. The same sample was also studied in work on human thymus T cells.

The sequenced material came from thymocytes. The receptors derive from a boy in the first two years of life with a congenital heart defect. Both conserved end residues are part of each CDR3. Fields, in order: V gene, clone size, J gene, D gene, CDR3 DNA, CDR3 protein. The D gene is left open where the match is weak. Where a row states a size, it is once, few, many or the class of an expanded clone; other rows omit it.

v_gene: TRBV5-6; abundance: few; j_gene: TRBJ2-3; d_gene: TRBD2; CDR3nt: TGTGCCAGCAGCCTCAGCGGGAGAATTACAGATACGCAGTATTTT; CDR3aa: CASSLSGRITDTQYF
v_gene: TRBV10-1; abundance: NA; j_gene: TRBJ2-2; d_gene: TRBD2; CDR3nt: TGCGCCAGCAGTGTATCAGCGGGAGGGCTCACCGGGGAGCTGTTTTTT; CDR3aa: CASSVSAGGLTGELFF
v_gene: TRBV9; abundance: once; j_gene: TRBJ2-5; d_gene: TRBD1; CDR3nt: TGTGCCAGCAGCGATACAGGGGCCGGAGGGACCCAGTACTTC; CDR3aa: CASSDTGAGGTQYF
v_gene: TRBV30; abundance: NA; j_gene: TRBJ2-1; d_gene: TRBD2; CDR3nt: TGTGCCTGGTATAGCGGGAGAGACAATGAGCAGTTCTTC; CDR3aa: CAWYSGRDNEQFF
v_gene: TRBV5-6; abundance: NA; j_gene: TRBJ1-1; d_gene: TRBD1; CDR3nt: TGTGCCAGCAGCTTGGGATTACAGGGGGCTTTGAACACTGAAGCTTTCTTT; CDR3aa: CASSLGLQGALNTEAFF
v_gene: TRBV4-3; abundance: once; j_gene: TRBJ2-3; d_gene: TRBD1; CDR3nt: TGCGCCAGCAGCCAAAAATGGGACAGGGGGACTAGCACAGATACGCAGTATTTT; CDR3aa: CASSQKWDRGTSTDTQYF
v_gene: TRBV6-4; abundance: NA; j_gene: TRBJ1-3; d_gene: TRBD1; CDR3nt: TGTGCCAGCAGTGACGGGTACAGGGGGATAGATCCCACCATATATTTT; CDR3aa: CASSDGYRGIDPTIYF
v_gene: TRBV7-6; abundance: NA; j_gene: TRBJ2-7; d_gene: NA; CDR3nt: TGTGCCAGCAGCCCAGGGCAGGCCCTGTGGTCCTACGAGCAGTACTTC; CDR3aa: CASSPGQALWSYEQYF
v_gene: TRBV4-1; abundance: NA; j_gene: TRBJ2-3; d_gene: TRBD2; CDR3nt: TGCGCCAGCAGCCACGGGAGGACTAGCGGGAGGGCAAGGGGAGTCCCAGATACGCAGTATTTT; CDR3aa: CASSHGRTSGRARGVPDTQYF
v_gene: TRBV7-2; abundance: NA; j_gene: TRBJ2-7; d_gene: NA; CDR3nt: TGTGCCAGCAGCTTAAGCGGCGGGTACGAGCAGTACTTC; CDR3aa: CASSLSGGYEQYF
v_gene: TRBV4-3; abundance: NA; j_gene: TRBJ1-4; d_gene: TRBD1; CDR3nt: TGCGCCAGCAGCCAAGAGGGACAGGTTAATGAAAAACTGTTTTTT; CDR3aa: CASSQEGQVNEKLFF
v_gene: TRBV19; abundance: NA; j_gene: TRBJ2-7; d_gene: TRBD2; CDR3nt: TGTGCCAGTAGTGATAGCGGGAGCTACGAGCAGTACTTC; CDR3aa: CASSDSGSYEQYF
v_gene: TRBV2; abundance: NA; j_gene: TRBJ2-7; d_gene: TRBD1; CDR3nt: TGTGCCAGCTCGAAGAGGGACAGGGTGCACGAGCAGTACTTC; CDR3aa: CASSKRDRVHEQYF
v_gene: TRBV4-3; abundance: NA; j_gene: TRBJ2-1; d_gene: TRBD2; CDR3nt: TGCGCCAGCAGCCAAGATCCCCGTAGACTAGCGGGGGGCTCCTACAATGAGCAGTTCTTC; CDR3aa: CASSQDPRRLAGGSYNEQFF
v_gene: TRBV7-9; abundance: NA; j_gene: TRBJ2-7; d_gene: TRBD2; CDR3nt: TGTGCCAGCATCCCACTAGCGGGTTCCTACGAGCAGTACTTC; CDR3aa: CASIPLAGSYEQYF
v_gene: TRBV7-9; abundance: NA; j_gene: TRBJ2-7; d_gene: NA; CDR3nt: TGTGCCAGCAGCTTGGACATTTCGCGTTCCTACGAGCAGTACTTC; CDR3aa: CASSLDISRSYEQYF
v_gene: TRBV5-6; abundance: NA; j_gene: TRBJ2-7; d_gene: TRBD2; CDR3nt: TGTGCCAGCAGCTTGGCCCGGACTAGCGGGAGGACCCCCTACGAGCAGTACTTC; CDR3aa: CASSLARTSGRTPYEQYF
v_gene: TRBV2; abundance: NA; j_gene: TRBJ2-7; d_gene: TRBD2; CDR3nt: TGTGCCATCCCGCGTAAGAAGCGGGAGGGCCCAGGGACCTACGAGCAGTACTTC; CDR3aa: CAIPRKKREGPGTYEQYF
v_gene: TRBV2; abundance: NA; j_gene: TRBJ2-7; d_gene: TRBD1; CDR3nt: TGTGCCAGCAGTGACGACAGGGTAAGGGCTTACGCCTACGAGCAGTACTTC; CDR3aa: CASSDDRVRAYAYEQYF
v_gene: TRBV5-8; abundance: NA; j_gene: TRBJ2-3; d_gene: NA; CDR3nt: TGTGCCAGCAGCGCGACCAGGGGTAGCGGGTTGAATACGCAGTATTTT; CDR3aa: CASSATRGSGLNTQYF
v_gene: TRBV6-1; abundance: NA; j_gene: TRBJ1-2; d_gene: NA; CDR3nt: TGTGCCAGCCCCAGGGAGGGCCGCTATGGCTACACCTTC; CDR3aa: CASPREGRYGYTF
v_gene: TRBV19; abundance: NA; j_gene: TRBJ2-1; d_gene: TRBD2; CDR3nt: TGTGCCAGTAGTAGTCACGGGGGGAACAATGAGCAGTTCTTC; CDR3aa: CASSSHGGNNEQFF
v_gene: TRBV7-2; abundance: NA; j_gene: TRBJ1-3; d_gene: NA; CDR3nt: TGTGCCAGCAGCTTCCACCTACCGAGCTCTGGAAACACCATATATTTT; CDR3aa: CASSFHLPSSGNTIYF
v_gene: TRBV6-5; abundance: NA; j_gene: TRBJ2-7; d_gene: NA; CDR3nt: TGTGCCAGCAGTTCTATTGCGGAAGTCGTAGGCGAGCAGTACTTC; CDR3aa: CASSSIAEVVGEQYF
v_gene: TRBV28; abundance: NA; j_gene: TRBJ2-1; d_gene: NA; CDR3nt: TGTGCCAGCAGTCCCCTCCGACGGGTTTCTTACAATGAGCAGTTCTTC; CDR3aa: CASSPLRRVSYNEQFF
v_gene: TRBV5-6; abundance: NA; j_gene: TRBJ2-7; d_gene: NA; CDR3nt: TGTGCCAGCAGCGGGGGTGGCGGGAAGGGGCTATACGAGCAGTACTTC; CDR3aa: CASSGGGGKGLYEQYF